Listed below are T cell receptor beta chains from one sample, sequenced in a study of T-cell reconstitution after alpha-beta-depleted transplantation in children. In TCRdb, the PCR reads were re-called with MiXCR into one record per CDR3 protein. The sample lists some 500,000 distinct CDR3 sequences, roughly 18% occurring once. Here the sequenced sample was PBMCs from the stem cell graft donor, taken from the stem cell graft. The origin of the receptors is a human donor who donated a stem cell graft to a child with acute lymphoblastic leukemia. The conserved cysteine and the conserved F or W are not part of the CDR3 here.

v_gene | CDR3aa
TRBV3-1 | ASSQQSRREAYNEQF
TRBV5-1 | ASSLVGDPSSGNTIY
TRBV7-2 | ASSWLGGAYNEQF
TRBV19 | ASRSPSGYEQY
TRBV5-6 | ASSPTGEYEQY
TRBV5-1 | ASSPGASGRAGVIDEQF
TRBV15 | ATSRDWTSGSQDTQY
TRBV18 | ASLSTGDGVSDEQF
TRBV4-2 | ASSQDPGQGGYGYT
TRBV27 | ASSWGGEVDTQY
TRBV10-3 | AISEPGSTDTQY
TRBV12-3/TRBV12-4 | ASSPGLAGGPEARETQY
TRBV20-1 | SALDRSSGNTIY
TRBV5-1 | ASSIPAPQEF
TRBV9 | AGGTANSPLH
TRBV13 | ASSLGRFQPQH